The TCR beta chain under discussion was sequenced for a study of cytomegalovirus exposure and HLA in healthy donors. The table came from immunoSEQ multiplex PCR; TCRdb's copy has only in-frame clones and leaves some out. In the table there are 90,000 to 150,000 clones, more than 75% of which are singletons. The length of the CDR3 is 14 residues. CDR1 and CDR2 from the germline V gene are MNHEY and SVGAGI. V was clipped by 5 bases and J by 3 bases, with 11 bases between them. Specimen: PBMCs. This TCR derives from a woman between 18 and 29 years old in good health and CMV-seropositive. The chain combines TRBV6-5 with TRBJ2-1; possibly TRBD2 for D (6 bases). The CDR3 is CASSRLGLYNEQFF. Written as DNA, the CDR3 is TGTGCCAGCAGTCGGTTGGGACTCTACAATGAGCAGTTCTTC.